These 27 T cell receptor beta chains were all obtained from the same sample, sequenced in a study of ipilimumab plus nivolumab after autologous stem cell transplantation. The protocol was immunoSEQ multiplex PCR, while the TCRdb copy is restricted to in-frame clones and leaves out a portion. The sample lists 15,000 to 20,000 clones; less than 75% were seen once. The material was PBMCs, obtained in a trial of ipilimumab plus nivolumab as post-transplant consolidation. All receptors derive from a male donor with diffuse large B-cell lymphoma.

This chain links TRBV15 with TRBJ1-1, with D hard to call. The CDR3 covers 13 residues. Germline assignment: CDR1 LNHNV and CDR2 YYDKDF (reference sequence). Trimming took 6 bases from V and 0 from J, leaving 8 bases between them. CDR3 region: CATREGMNTEAFF. DNA of the CDR3: TGTGCCACCAGAGAGGGAATGAACACTGAAGCTTTCTTT.

This clone was found a few times. The gene calls are TRBV28 and TRBJ1-2, with TRBD1 identical over 8 bases. The CDR3 is 14 amino acids. The germline V gene has CDR1 MDHEN and CDR2 SYDVKM. Trimming cost V 6 bases and J 6 bases; bases outside gene matches: 9. CDR3 in amino acids: CASSITGGLNGYTF. The DNA of the CDR3 is TGTGCCAGCAGCATAACAGGGGGGCTGAATGGCTACACCTTC.

This clone showed up just a few times. The chain recombines TRBV29-1 with TRBJ2-4; D tentatively reads TRBD1 or TRBD2 (5 bases each). Germline values: CDR1 SQVTM, CDR2 ANQGSEA. The CDR3 sequence is 12 residues long. V lost 4 bases and J 7 bases, leaving 11 bases between the germline ends. CDR3 protein: CSVVGPGNIQYF. DNA of the CDR3: TGCAGCGTTGTGGGGCCGGGGAACATTCAGTACTTC.

This clone has just one count. V and J are TRBV18 and TRBJ1-5; perhaps TRBD1 as D (5 bases). From germline, CDR1 is KGHSH and CDR2 LQKENI. The ends were cut back, 1 base at V and 5 bases at J, with 12 bases in the middle. There are 15 residues in the CDR3. The CDR3 loop reads CASSPLRGADQPQHF. The CDR3 DNA reads as TGTGCCAGCTCACCACTCCGGGGCGCGGATCAGCCCCAGCATTTT.

The chain uses TRBV2 and TRBJ2-7; no definite D call. Between the trimmed V and J ends, which lost 5 bases and 0 bases, there was a span of 5 bases. CDR1 is SNHLY and CDR2 is FYNNEI in the germline V gene. The CDR3 has 12 amino acids. CDR3 sequence (DNA): TGTGCCAGCAGTTGGAACTCCTACGAGCAGTACTTC. This gives the protein CASSWNSYEQYF.

The CDR3 loop reads CASSLARDSYSNQPQHF. The CDR3 bases are TGTGCCAGCAGCTTAGCCAGGGACAGCTATAGCAATCAGCCCCAGCATTTT. The genes are TRBV7-8 and TRBJ1-5; 7 bases map to TRBD1. Germline CDR1 is SGHVS and CDR2 is FQNEAQ. Trimming at V came to 0 bases and at J to 0 bases, leaving 5 bases not matched to a gene. This CDR3 contains 17 residues.

The chain is built from TRBV6-1 and TRBJ2-5; weak D call: TRBD1 (6 bases). Trimming stripped 6 bases from V and 5 bases from J, with 16 bases between. CDR3 length equals 14 residues. CDR1 is MNHNS, CDR2 SASEGT, per germline. In DNA form, the CDR3 reads TGTGCCAGCAGAGATTACAGGGCCGGGGAGACCCAGTACTTC. Translating it yields CASRDYRAGETQYF.

The CDR3 region is CASSEVWGKPEAFF. CDR3 nucleotides: TGTGCCAGCAGTGAAGTATGGGGGAAACCTGAAGCTTTCTTT. The genes are TRBV6-1 and TRBJ1-1; D possibly corresponds to TRBD1 (5 bases). The CDR3 sequence is 14 residues long. V lost 1 base, J lost 6 bases, and 12 bases lay in between. Germline CDR1 MNHNS, CDR2 SASEGT.

With regard to this clone: At one boundary the junction diverges from the germline segment, which might be a read error. The chain has TRBV9 and TRBJ2-1, with TRBD1 matching over 7 bases. From germline, CDR1 is SGDLS and CDR2 YYNGEE. The CDR3 is 13 residues long. As DNA, the CDR3 is TGTGCCAGCAGCGTAGGGCCCGGACAGGCGGAGATCTTC. The encoded protein is CASSVGPGQAEIF.

V is TRBV27 and J is TRBJ2-1; 10 bases line up with TRBD1. The CDR3 is 16 residues long. Germline lookup yields CDR1 MNHEY and CDR2 SMNVEV (reference sequence). V was pared by 7 bases and J by 9 bases, with 15 bases of the junction left unmatched. This CDR3 reads CASTQRPGQGSGEQFF. The CDR3 DNA is TGTGCCAGCACCCAGAGGCCGGGACAGGGGTCCGGTGAGCAGTTCTTC.

The V gene is TRBV7-9, the J gene TRBJ1-3; D is undetermined. The germline V gene has CDR1 SEHNR and CDR2 FQNEAQ (reference sequence). Between the trimmed V and J ends, which lost 11 bases and 0 bases, there was a span of 8 bases. The CDR3 extends over 12 amino acids. The CDR3 protein is CACAVSGNTIYF. The CDR3 DNA reads TGTGCCTGTGCTGTCTCTGGAAACACCATATATTTT.

V is TRBV6-4 and J is TRBJ2-7, with D possibly matching TRBD2 (6 bases). V was clipped by 3 bases and J by 12 bases, with 15 bases between them. The CDR3 totals 12 residues. CDR1 is MRHNA and CDR2 is SNTAGT in the germline V gene. CDR3 nucleotides: TGTGCCAGCAGTGATGATCCGCAGGGAGGGTACTTC. This sequence encodes CASSDDPQGGYF.

This clone appeared once. The rearrangement uses TRBV30 and TRBJ1-5; D might be TRBD1 (5 bases). Germline V lookup: CDR1 GTSNPN, CDR2 SVGIG (reference sequence). The length of the CDR3 is 13 residues. The ends were cut back, 1 base at V and 4 bases at J, with 8 bases in the middle. CDR3 protein: CAWSAGGNQPQHF. The CDR3 bases are TGTGCCTGGAGTGCCGGGGGGAATCAGCCCCAGCATTTT.

This clone was counted a few times. V gene TRBV27 combines with J gene TRBJ2-1; no reliable D call. The V end was cut by 1 base, the J end by 5 bases, with 12 bases between. The CDR3 has 15 amino acids. Germline CDR1 is MNHEY and CDR2 is SMNVEV (reference sequence). CDR3 in amino acids: CASSLWRSRNNEQFF. The CDR3 DNA sequence: TGTGCCAGCAGTTTATGGCGGAGCAGAAACAATGAGCAGTTCTTC.

This sequence joins TRBV10-3 and TRBJ2-1; 7 nucleotides line up with TRBD1. This CDR3 contains 11 residues. Germline V lookup: CDR1 ENHRY, CDR2 SYGVKD. After removal of 8 bases from V and 10 bases from J, the junction contained 5 bases not matched to a gene. The chain's CDR3 is CAIGTALEQFF. CDR3 sequence (DNA): TGTGCCATCGGGACAGCCCTGGAGCAGTTCTTC.

The chain's CDR3 is CASSRLAGSTDTQYF. CDR3 coding DNA: TGTGCCAGCAGCCGACTAGCGGGGTCCACAGATACGCAGTATTTT. V is TRBV7-7 and J is TRBJ2-3, with 11 bases that match TRBD2. Germline V gives CDR1 SSHAT, CDR2 FNYEAQ (reference sequence). The V gene end was trimmed by 5 bases and the J gene end by 2 bases; junction bases not matched to a gene: 3. The length of the CDR3 is 15 residues.

The rearrangement links TRBV29-1 to TRBJ2-1, with 13 bases lining up with TRBD2. The CDR3 totals 16 residues. Germline assignment: CDR1 SQVTM and CDR2 ANQGSEA. After removal of 2 bases from V and 2 bases from J, the junction contained 3 bases not matched to a gene. CDR3 in DNA: TGCAGCGTTGAATACGGGACTAGCGGGACCTACAATGAGCAGTTCTTC. Its translation: CSVEYGTSGTYNEQFF.

A single count supports this clone. The chain combines TRBV23-1 with TRBJ2-7; D uncertain. TRBV23-1 is recorded as an ORF, its role being uncertain. The CDR3 contains 12 residues. The V end lost 9 bases, the J end lost 6 bases, and 15 bases lay between the germline ends. CDR3: CARYLFGPEQYF. CDR3 nucleotides: TGCGCCAGGTACCTATTCGGCCCCGAGCAGTACTTC.

The chain employs TRBV27 and TRBJ2-3; 7 bases fit TRBD2. This CDR3 has 15 residues. V lost 4 bases and J lost 0; bases outside the gene matches: 4. Germline CDR1 MNHEY, CDR2 SMNVEV (reference sequence). The CDR3 region is CASSSSAGSTDTQYF. As DNA, the CDR3 is TGTGCCAGCAGTTCCTCAGCGGGAAGCACAGATACGCAGTATTTT.

V and J are TRBV5-1 and TRBJ2-3; D call uncertain. Trimming shortened V by 0 bases and J by 2 bases, and 10 bases separated the two germline ends. This CDR3 spans 15 amino acids. Per germline, CDR1 SGHRS and CDR2 YFSETQ. CDR3 in amino acids: CASSLEGYLTDTQYF. The CDR3 DNA reads TGCGCCAGCAGCTTGGAGGGCTACCTCACAGATACGCAGTATTTT. The variable domain in full, completed from reference TRBV5-1 and TRBJ2-3, reads KAGVTQTPRYLIKTRGQQVTLSCSPISGHRSVSWYQQTPGQGLQFLFEYFSETQRNKGNFPGRFSGRQFSNSRSEMNVSTLELGDSALYLCASSLEGYLTDTQYFGPGTRLTVL.

This chain connects TRBV7-3 to TRBJ1-1; D unresolved. Trimming removed 2 bases at V and 0 bases at J, with 10 bases between. The CDR3 sequence is 15 residues long. The V gene's germline CDR1 is SGHTA and CDR2 FQGTGA. The chain's CDR3 is CASSLAPAMNTEAFF. CDR3 sequence (DNA): TGTGCCAGCAGCTTAGCCCCCGCTATGAACACTGAAGCTTTCTTT.

The chain combines TRBV7-9 with TRBJ1-1; D unresolved. The CDR3 length is 14 residues. The V and J ends lost 5 bases and 1 base respectively, with 11 bases between them. Germline V CDR1 and CDR2: SEHNR, FQNEAQ (reference sequence). In DNA, the CDR3 is TGTGCCAGCAGCCCCGGGATCTCGAACACTGAAGCTTTCTTT. Its protein is CASSPGISNTEAFF.

The chain uses TRBV28 and TRBJ2-7, with 9 bases matching TRBD2. Germline-derived CDR1 and CDR2 are MDHEN and SYDVKM. This CDR3 comprises 14 residues. The V and J ends lost 6 bases and 5 bases, in that order; junction bases with no gene match: 8. The CDR3 loop reads CASSQREVLDEQYF. The CDR3 nucleotides are TGTGCCAGCAGCCAGCGGGAGGTATTGGACGAGCAGTACTTC.

V usage is TRBV19 and J usage is TRBJ2-7; a possible D gene is TRBD2 (5 bases). The CDR3 length is 13 residues. The V end lost 5 bases, the J end lost 0 bases, and 8 bases lay between the germline ends. Germline CDR1 LNHDA, CDR2 SQIVND (reference sequence). The CDR3 spells CASSRGPSYEQYF. CDR3 nucleotides: TGTGCCAGTAGTCGCGGGCCCTCCTACGAGCAGTACTTC.

This clone was counted between two and nine times. V is TRBV11-3 and J is TRBJ2-5; 7 bases align to TRBD1. V dropped 5 bases and J dropped 7; count of bases not matched to a gene: 1. CDR3 length: 11 amino acids. Germline lookup yields CDR1 SGHNT and CDR2 YENEEA. The CDR3 sequence is CASSPGGTQYF. CDR3 in DNA: TGTGCCAGCAGCCCAGGGGGGACCCAGTACTTC.

This clone was seen many times. The V gene is TRBV5-1, the J gene TRBJ2-1, with 12 bases identical to TRBD2. This CDR3 comprises 17 residues. The V gene end was trimmed by 4 bases and the J gene end by 3 bases; junction bases not matched to a gene: 8. Germline CDR1 is SGHRS and CDR2 is YFSETQ. The CDR3 protein is CASSLGLAGINYNEQFF. CDR3 in DNA: TGCGCCAGCAGCCTCGGACTAGCGGGGATAAACTACAATGAGCAGTTCTTC.

This chain connects TRBV6-4 to TRBJ2-1; tentative D call: TRBD1 (6 bases). Germline values: CDR1 MRHNA, CDR2 SNTAGT. This CDR3 contains 15 residues. Trimming took 5 bases from V and 5 from J, leaving 16 bases between them. CDR3 DNA: TGTGCCAGCAGTTCACAGGGTGGTTCTCACAATGAGCAGTTCTTC. This encodes CASSSQGGSHNEQFF.